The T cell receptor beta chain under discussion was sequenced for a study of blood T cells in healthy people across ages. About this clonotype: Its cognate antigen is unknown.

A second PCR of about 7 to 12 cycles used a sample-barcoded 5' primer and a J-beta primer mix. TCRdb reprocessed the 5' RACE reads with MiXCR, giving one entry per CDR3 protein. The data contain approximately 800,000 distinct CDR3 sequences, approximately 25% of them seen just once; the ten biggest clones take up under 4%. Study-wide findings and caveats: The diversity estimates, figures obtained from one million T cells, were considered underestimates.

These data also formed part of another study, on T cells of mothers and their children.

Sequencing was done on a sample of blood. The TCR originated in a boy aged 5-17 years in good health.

This chain's CDR3 is CASRADQETQYF. The CDR3 nucleotides are TGTGCCAGCAGGGCGGACCAAGAGACCCAGTACTTC. This rearrangement joins TRBV7-9 to TRBJ2-5, with unresolved D. Germline CDR1 reads SEHNR; CDR2 reads FQNEAQ (reference sequence). The CDR3 runs to 12 residues. V was clipped by 6 bases and J by 0 bases, with 5 bases between them.